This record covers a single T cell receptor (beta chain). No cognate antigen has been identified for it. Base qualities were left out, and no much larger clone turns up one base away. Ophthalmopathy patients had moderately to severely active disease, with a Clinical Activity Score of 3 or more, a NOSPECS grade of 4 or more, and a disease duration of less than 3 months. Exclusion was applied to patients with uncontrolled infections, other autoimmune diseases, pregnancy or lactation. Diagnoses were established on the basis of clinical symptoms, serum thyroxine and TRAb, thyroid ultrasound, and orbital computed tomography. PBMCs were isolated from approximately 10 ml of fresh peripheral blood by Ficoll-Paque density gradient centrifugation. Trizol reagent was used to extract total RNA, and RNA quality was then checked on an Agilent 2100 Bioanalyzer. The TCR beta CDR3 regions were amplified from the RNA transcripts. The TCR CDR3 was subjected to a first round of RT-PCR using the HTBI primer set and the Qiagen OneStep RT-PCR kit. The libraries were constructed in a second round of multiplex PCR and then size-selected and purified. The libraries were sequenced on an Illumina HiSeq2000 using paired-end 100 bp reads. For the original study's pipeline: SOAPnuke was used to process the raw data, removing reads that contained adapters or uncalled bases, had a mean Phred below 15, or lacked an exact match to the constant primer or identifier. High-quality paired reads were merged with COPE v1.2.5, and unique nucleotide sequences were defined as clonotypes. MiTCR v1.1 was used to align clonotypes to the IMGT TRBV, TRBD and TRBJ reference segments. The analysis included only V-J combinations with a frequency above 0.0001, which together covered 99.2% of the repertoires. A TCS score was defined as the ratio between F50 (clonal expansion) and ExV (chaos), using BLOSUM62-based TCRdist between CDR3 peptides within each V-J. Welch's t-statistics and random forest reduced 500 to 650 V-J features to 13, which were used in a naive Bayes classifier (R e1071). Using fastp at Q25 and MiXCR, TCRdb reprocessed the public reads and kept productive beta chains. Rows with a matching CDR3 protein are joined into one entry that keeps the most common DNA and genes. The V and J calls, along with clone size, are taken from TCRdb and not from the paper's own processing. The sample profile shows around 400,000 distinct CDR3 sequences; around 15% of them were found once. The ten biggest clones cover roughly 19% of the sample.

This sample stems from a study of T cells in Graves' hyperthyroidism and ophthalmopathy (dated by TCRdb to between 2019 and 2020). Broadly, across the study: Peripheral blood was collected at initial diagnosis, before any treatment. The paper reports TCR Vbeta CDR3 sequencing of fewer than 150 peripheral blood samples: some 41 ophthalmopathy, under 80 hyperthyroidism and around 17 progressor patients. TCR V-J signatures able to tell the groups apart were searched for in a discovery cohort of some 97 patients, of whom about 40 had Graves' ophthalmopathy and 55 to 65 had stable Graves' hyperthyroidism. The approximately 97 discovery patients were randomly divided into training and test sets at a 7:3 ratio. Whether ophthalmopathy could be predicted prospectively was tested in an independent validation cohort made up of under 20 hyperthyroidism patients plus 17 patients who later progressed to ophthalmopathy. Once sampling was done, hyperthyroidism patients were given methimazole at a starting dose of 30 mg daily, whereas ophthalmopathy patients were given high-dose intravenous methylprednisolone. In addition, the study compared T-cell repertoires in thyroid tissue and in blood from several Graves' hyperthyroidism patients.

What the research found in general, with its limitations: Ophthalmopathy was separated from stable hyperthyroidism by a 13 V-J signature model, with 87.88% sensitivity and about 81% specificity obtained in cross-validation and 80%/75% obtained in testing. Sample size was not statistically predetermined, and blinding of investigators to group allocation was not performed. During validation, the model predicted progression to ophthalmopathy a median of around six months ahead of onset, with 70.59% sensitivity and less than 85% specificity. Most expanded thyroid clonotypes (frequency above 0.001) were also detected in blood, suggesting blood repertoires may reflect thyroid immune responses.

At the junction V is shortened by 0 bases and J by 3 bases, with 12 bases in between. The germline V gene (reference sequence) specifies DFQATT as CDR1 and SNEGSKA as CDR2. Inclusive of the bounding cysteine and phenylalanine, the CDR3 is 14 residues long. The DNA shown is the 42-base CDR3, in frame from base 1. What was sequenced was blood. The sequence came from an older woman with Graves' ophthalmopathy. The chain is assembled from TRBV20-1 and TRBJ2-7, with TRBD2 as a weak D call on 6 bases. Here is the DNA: TGCAGTGCTAGAGACCCGCCTAGCGACTACGAGCAGTACTTC. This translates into CSARDPPSDYEQYF.